These 31 T cell receptor beta chains were sequenced from one sample in a study of blood T cell repertoires in COVID-19. Sequencing used immunoSEQ multiplex PCR; TCRdb keeps in-frame clones, though not all of them. The sample yields about 160,000 clones, 70% to 85% seen once. The specimen sequenced was peripheral blood. The receptors were gathered from an elderly woman with acute or convalescent COVID-19.

The CDR3 DNA sequence: TGTGCCAGTAGTATATCCAGCTCCTACGAGCAGTACTTC. Protein: CASSISSSYEQYF. V gene TRBV19 combines with J gene TRBJ2-7, with unresolved D. CDR1 and CDR2 (germline): LNHDA, SQIVND (reference sequence). Trimming pared 2 bases from V and 0 bases from J, leaving 5 bases between. The CDR3 has 13 residues.

The V gene is TRBV21-1, the J gene TRBJ1-5; the listed D gene, TRBD1, was not tested against the DNA. TRBV21-1 is reported as a pseudogene. CDR3 length: 15 amino acids. This CDR3 reads CASSKGQVSNQPQHF. The CDR3 nucleotides read TGTGCCAGCAGCAAAGGACAGGTAAGCAATCAGCCCCAGCATTTT.

The V call is TRBV4-3, the J call TRBJ2-7; 9 bases align to TRBD1. V shed 0 bases, J shed 2 bases, and the junction held 11 bases outside the gene matches. This CDR3 spans 18 amino acids. Germline CDR1 reads LGHNA; CDR2 reads YSLEER. In nucleotides, the CDR3 is TGCGCCAGCAGCCAAGATAGAGGTGCCGGGACAGGGACCTACGAGCAGTACTTC. As protein: CASSQDRGAGTGTYEQYF.

This chain links TRBV18 with TRBJ1-2; D may be TRBD1 (5 bases). The ends were cut back, 1 base at V and 3 bases at J, with 12 bases in the middle. The germline gives CDR1 KGHSH, CDR2 LQKENI. This CDR3 region has 15 residues. CDR3 in amino acids: CASSPLAGPDYGYTF. The CDR3 bases are TGTGCCAGCTCACCACTAGCGGGGCCGGACTATGGCTACACCTTC.

J is TRBJ1-1 and V is TRBV30; tentative D call: TRBD1 (5 bases). The germline gives CDR1 GTSNPN, CDR2 SVGIG (reference sequence). V shed 3 bases and J shed 10 bases, with 12 bases lying between them. CDR3 size: 11 residues. This CDR3 is CAWSPDNRAFF. Written as DNA, the CDR3 is TGTGCCTGGAGCCCGGACAATAGAGCTTTCTTT. Variable domain in full (rest from reference TRBV30 and TRBJ1-1): SQTIHQWPATLVQPVGSPLSLECTVEGTSNPNLYWYRQAAGRGLQLLFYSVGIGQISSEVPQNLSASRPQDRQFILSSKKLLLSDSGFYLCAWSPDNRAFFGQGTRLTVV.

In its sample, this clone was seen a few times. The V and J genes are TRBV7-2 and TRBJ2-3; 9 positions match TRBD2. The J segment lost 4 bases and the V segment lost 3 bases, leaving 5 bases of the junction unmatched. This CDR3 has 15 amino acids. Germline values: CDR1 SGHTA, CDR2 FQGNSA. In DNA form, the CDR3 reads TGTGCCAGCAGCTTTGGCGGGAGGGGTTCAGATACGCAGTATTTT. Protein: CASSFGGRGSDTQYF.

The CDR3 nucleotides read TGTGCCAGCAGCCGCGGACAGGCCCCTAATTCACCCCTCCACTTT. This translates into CASSRGQAPNSPLHF. The chain uses TRBV7-9 and TRBJ1-6; 7 bases line up with TRBD1. V lost 5 bases to trimming and J lost 6 bases; unmatched junction nucleotides: 7. The germline CDR1 and CDR2 sequences are SEHNR and FQNEAQ (reference sequence). CDR3 length: 15 residues.

This sequence joins TRBV19 and TRBJ2-1; 8 bases are shared with TRBD2. Germline V gives CDR1 LNHDA, CDR2 SQIVND (reference sequence). CDR3 length: 13 residues. The J segment lost 16 bases and the V segment lost 6 bases, leaving 14 bases of the junction unmatched. The CDR3 loop is CASRISVAGRYFF. DNA of the CDR3: TGTGCCAGTAGGATTTCCGTAGCGGGACGGTACTTCTTC.

The rearrangement joins TRBV28 to TRBJ2-1; 11 bases map to TRBD2. CDR3 length: 14 amino acids. Germline-derived CDR1 and CDR2 are MDHEN and SYDVKM. The trim removed 6 bases at V and 8 bases at J, leaving 6 bases unmatched. CDR3 in DNA: TGTGCCAGCAGGGAGACTAGCGGGAAGTATGAGCAGTTCTTC. This sequence encodes CASRETSGKYEQFF.

This chain uses TRBV6-5 with TRBJ2-2; a possible D gene is TRBD2 (5 bases). Germline CDR1 MNHEY, CDR2 SVGAGI. The CDR3 extends over 15 amino acids. Trimming cost V 2 bases and J 6 bases, with 13 bases left between them. CDR3 in amino acids: CASSYVPEGAGELFF. The CDR3 DNA follows: TGTGCCAGCAGTTACGTGCCCGAGGGAGCCGGGGAGCTGTTTTTT.

This clone was counted a few times. The V gene is TRBV6-5, the J gene TRBJ1-5; perhaps TRBD1 as D (6 bases). The CDR3 spans 14 residues. CDR1 and CDR2 (germline): MNHEY, SVGAGI. V lost 9 bases to trimming and J lost 4 bases, with 16 bases between them. The CDR3 sequence is CASVTGLGNQPQHF. In DNA, the CDR3 is TGTGCCAGTGTAACAGGGTTAGGGAATCAGCCCCAGCATTTT.

J is TRBJ1-4 and V is TRBV5-1; possible D gene TRBD1, 5 bases. Germline V lookup: CDR1 SGHRS, CDR2 YFSETQ. CDR3 length: 18 amino acids. V lost 0 bases and J 1 base, leaving 16 bases between the germline ends. CDR3 sequence: CASSLVPSRRGTNEKLFF. CDR3 in DNA: TGCGCCAGCAGCTTGGTTCCCAGTCGTAGGGGAACTAATGAAAAACTGTTTTTT.

The chain combines TRBV4-2 with TRBJ2-1, with 14 bases aligning to TRBD2. J gave up 0 bases and V 3 bases, and 1 base lay outside the gene matches. The CDR3 sequence is 17 residues long. Germline V CDR1 and CDR2: LGHNA, YNFKEQ. CDR3 amino acids: CASSHGTSGSSYNEQFF. In DNA, the CDR3 is TGTGCCAGCAGCCACGGGACTAGCGGGAGCTCCTACAATGAGCAGTTCTTC.

This chain links TRBV4-2 with TRBJ2-5; D is unclear. This CDR3 region has 12 residues. Deletions cut 0 bases from V and 3 bases from J, with 2 bases between. CDR1 is LGHNA, CDR2 YNFKEQ, per germline. The CDR3 bases are TGTGCCAGCAGCCAAGATAAAGAGACCCAGTACTTC. This sequence encodes CASSQDKETQYF.

The V call is TRBV2, the J call TRBJ1-5; tentative D call: TRBD1 (5 bases). The V gene's germline CDR1 is SNHLY and CDR2 FYNNEI. This CDR3 is 14 amino acids long. V was shortened by 3 bases and J by 1 base, with 7 bases between the two germline ends. CDR3 region: CASSDRGSNQPQHF. CDR3 in DNA: TGTGCCAGCAGTGACCGGGGGAGCAATCAGCCCCAGCATTTT.

This chain links TRBV2 with TRBJ2-1, with a possible D match to TRBD2 (5 bases). V lost 1 base to trimming and J lost 3 bases, with 7 bases between them. CDR3 length: 14 amino acids. The germline gives CDR1 SNHLY, CDR2 FYNNEI. CDR3 protein: CASSEEAGYNEQFF. CDR3 nucleotide sequence: TGTGCCAGCAGTGAAGAGGCGGGCTACAATGAGCAGTTCTTC.

The rearrangement joins TRBV11-2 to TRBJ1-1; weak D call: TRBD1 (5 bases). Germline CDR1 reads SGHAT; CDR2 reads FQNNGV. The CDR3 spans 13 residues. Trimming cost V 0 bases and J 11 bases, with 13 bases left between them. The CDR3 nucleotides read TGTGCCAGCAGCTTAGATGTTTTACAGGTTGCTTTCTTT. It yields the protein CASSLDVLQVAFF. The whole variable domain, remainder taken from reference TRBV11-2 and TRBJ1-1, is EAGVAQSPRYKIIEKRQSVAFWCNPISGHATLYWYQQILGQGPKLLIQFQNNGVVDDSQLPKDRFSAERLKGVDSTLKIQPAKLEDSAVYLCASSLDVLQVAFFGQGTRLTVV.

This clone was seen just once. J is TRBJ2-7 and V is TRBV7-9; 10 bases line up with TRBD1. The germline V gene has CDR1 SEHNR and CDR2 FQNEAQ (reference sequence). The CDR3 is 15 amino acids. The J segment lost 6 bases and the V segment lost 3 bases, leaving 8 bases of the junction unmatched. The CDR3 coding sequence is TGTGCCAGCAGCTTTCTGGGACAGGGGAGACTCGAGCAGTACTTC. It specifies CASSFLGQGRLEQYF.

This sequence joins TRBV27 and TRBJ2-7, with D tentatively TRBD1 (6 bases). This CDR3 is built from 13 residues. V gave up 5 bases and J gave up 3 bases, with 11 bases separating them. Looked up from germline, CDR1 is MNHEY and CDR2 is SMNVEV (reference sequence). CDR3 protein: CASSTGSDYEQYF. DNA for the CDR3: TGTGCCAGCAGTACAGGGTCGGACTACGAGCAGTACTTC.

The J gene is TRBJ2-7, the V gene TRBV20-1; D ambiguous. The CDR3 has 11 residues. CDR1 is DFQATT and CDR2 is SNEGSKA in the germline V gene (reference sequence). Trimming stripped 3 bases from V and 3 bases from J, with 6 bases between. This chain's CDR3 is CSASSLYEQYF. CDR3 bases: TGCAGTGCTAGTAGCCTCTACGAGCAGTACTTC.

The chain is built from TRBV10-3 and TRBJ2-3, with a weak D call TRBD2 (6 bases). Germline-derived CDR1 and CDR2 are ENHRY and SYGVKD. V dropped 4 bases and J dropped 1 base, with 12 bases sitting between them. This CDR3 has 15 residues. The DNA of the CDR3 is TGTGCCATCAGTGGGGGAGGTGGGGGCACAGATACGCAGTATTTT. Its translation is CAISGGGGGTDTQYF.

V usage is TRBV12-3 or TRBV12-4 and J usage is TRBJ2-2; D might be TRBD1 (5 bases). This CDR3 region has 13 residues. The V end lost 3 bases, the J end lost 7 bases, and 9 bases lay between the germline ends. CDR3 nucleotide sequence: TGTGCCAGCAGTTTCAGGGTAAACGGGGAGCTGTTTTTT. This encodes CASSFRVNGELFF.

The chain has TRBV19 and TRBJ2-1, with 7 bases fitting TRBD2. In germline, CDR1 is LNHDA, CDR2 SQIVND (reference sequence). The CDR3 totals 17 residues. The V gene end was trimmed by 3 bases and the J gene end by 3 bases; junction bases not matched to a gene: 11. The CDR3 nucleotides read TGTGCCAGTAGTATCGGGGCGGGGCTAGCGGACTACAATGAGCAGTTCTTC. Amino acids: CASSIGAGLADYNEQFF.

The V and J genes are TRBV19 and TRBJ1-2; 7 bases fit TRBD1. After removal of 5 bases from V and 0 bases from J, the junction contained 6 bases not matched to a gene. Germline lookup yields CDR1 LNHDA and CDR2 SQIVND (reference sequence). The CDR3 has 15 residues. Written as DNA, the CDR3 is TGTGCCAGTAGTCGGGACAGAATAGCTAACTATGGCTACACCTTC. It codes for CASSRDRIANYGYTF.

The V gene is TRBV6-2 or TRBV6-3, the J gene TRBJ2-3; D not resolved. The CDR3 contains 13 residues. The germline gives CDR1 MNHEY, CDR2 SVGEGT. The V and J ends lost 0 bases and 14 bases respectively, with 15 bases between them. The CDR3 sequence is CASSYSTPRVLYF. The CDR3 bases are TGTGCCAGCAGTTACTCGACCCCTCGGGTTCTGTATTTT.

CDR3 residues: CASSREQGFNTGELFF. CDR3 nucleotide sequence: TGCGCCAGCAGTCGAGAACAGGGTTTTAACACCGGGGAGCTGTTTTTT. J is TRBJ2-2 and V is TRBV4-1; tentatively, D is TRBD1 (6 bases). This CDR3 contains 16 residues. Germline CDR1 reads MGHRA; CDR2 reads YSYEKL. V dropped 6 bases and J dropped 2 bases, with 16 bases sitting between them.

The rearrangement links TRBV6-5 to TRBJ1-2, with D possibly being TRBD1 (5 bases). Trimming pared 3 bases from V and 3 bases from J, leaving 11 bases between. Germline values: CDR1 MNHEY, CDR2 SVGAGI. CDR3 length: 14 residues. The CDR3 region has the DNA TGTGCCAGCAGTTATGGACACAATTACTATGGCTACACCTTC. Translation: CASSYGHNYYGYTF.

A single count supports this clone. This chain joins TRBV14 and TRBJ2-1; no firm D call. The CDR3 is made up of 12 amino acids. Between the trimmed V and J ends, which lost 6 bases and 10 bases, there was a span of 13 bases. Germline-derived CDR1 and CDR2 are SGHDN and FVKESK. The CDR3, as DNA: TGTGCCAGCAGAGATGACTCCACCGAGCAGTTCTTC. Translated, it gives CASRDDSTEQFF.

The V gene is TRBV5-1, the J gene TRBJ1-1; TRBD1 agrees at 7 bases. This CDR3 spans 15 amino acids. With V trimmed by 3 bases and J by 1 base, 6 bases remained unmatched. Germline values: CDR1 SGHRS, CDR2 YFSETQ. The CDR3 nucleotides are TGCGCCAGCAGCTCGACAGGGTTGGGGAACACTGAAGCTTTCTTT. It specifies CASSSTGLGNTEAFF.

The J gene is TRBJ1-1, the V gene TRBV15; D perhaps matches TRBD1 (5 bases). The CDR3 is 14 amino acids. Looked up from germline, CDR1 is LNHNV and CDR2 is YYDKDF (reference sequence). V was trimmed by 4 bases and J by 4 bases, leaving 13 bases between them. CDR3 in amino acids: CATSNRQFGTEAFF. Written as DNA, the CDR3 is TGTGCCACCAGCAACCGACAGTTTGGCACTGAAGCTTTCTTT.

The V gene is TRBV5-1, the J gene TRBJ1-3; 7 nucleotides line up with TRBD1. The CDR3 totals 15 residues. V dropped 0 bases and J dropped 3; count of bases not matched to a gene: 3. The germline V gene encodes CDR1 SGHRS and CDR2 YFSETQ. Written as DNA, the CDR3 is TGCGCCAGCAGCTTGGGACAGGGAGGTGGAAACACCATATATTTT. Amino acids: CASSLGQGGGNTIYF. Using reference TRBV5-1 and TRBJ1-3 for the parts outside the CDR3, the full variable domain is KAGVTQTPRYLIKTRGQQVTLSCSPISGHRSVSWYQQTPGQGLQFLFEYFSETQRNKGNFPGRFSGRQFSNSRSEMNVSTLELGDSALYLCASSLGQGGGNTIYFGEGSWLTVV.